The rows below give T cell receptor beta chains drawn from one sample of a study of T cell changes during pregnancy in multiple sclerosis. Repertoires were generated with immunoSEQ multiplex PCR, while TCRdb's copy carries only in-frame clones and drops some. The sample records about 67,000 clones, roughly nine tenths being singletons. This specimen was peripheral blood, taken in the second trimester of pregnancy. These receptors were collected from a female donor with multiple sclerosis, enrolled in a pregnancy study. The conserved cysteine and the conserved F or W are not part of the CDR3 here.

V gene	J gene	CDR3 protein
TRBV19	TRBJ2-6	ASSPGQAHSGANVLT
TRBV7-9	TRBJ2-7	ASSLRDRGGQY
TRBV6-1	TRBJ2-7	ASSAAGASYEQY
TRBV20-1	TRBJ1-4	SSSLGEKLF
TRBV7-8	TRBJ1-3	ASSLSQATGNTIY
TRBV12-5	TRBJ2-1	ASGIRLAAIDNEQF
TRBV4-3	TRBJ2-5	ASSPGGKETQY
TRBV7-2	TRBJ1-1	ASSPLISRDRDKAF
TRBV7-9	TRBJ1-4	ASTSIPGQGVATNEKLF
TRBV5-6	TRBJ2-1	ASSLTTGWDNEQF
TRBV6-5	TRBJ1-6	ASSYPGGPLH
TRBV6-5	TRBJ2-7	ASSYPGQGVDEQY
TRBV6-5	TRBJ1-1	ASSSAGGGNTEAF
TRBV7-9	TRBJ2-1	ASTRGSNIQGRGEQF
TRBV6-5	TRBJ2-2	ASSLRSGELF
TRBV11-2	TRBJ1-1	ASSFGTGRSWRGNTEAF
TRBV7-3	TRBJ1-1	ASSPGTGEGTEAF
TRBV6-4	TRBJ2-2	ASSPRSEGTGELF
TRBV9	TRBJ2-7	ASSVGRDWSSYEQY
TRBV11-2	TRBJ1-5	ASSFTGGNQPQH